This record covers a single TCR beta chain. Its cognate antigen is unknown. CDR3 length: 16 amino acids. V lost 0 bases to trimming and J lost 0 bases, with 12 bases between them. Per the germline V gene, CDR1 is MNHEY and CDR2 is SMNVEV (reference sequence). Profiling relied on immunoSEQ multiplex PCR, and the TCRdb table lists in-frame clones only, not all of them. The repertoire has tens of thousands of clones, under 95% of them found once; the top ten carry around 30%. The data stem from a study of siplizumab effects on memory and regulatory T cells. Broader study findings: The suppressive capacity of proliferating Tregs from siplizumab cultures remained unconfirmed. Controls showed an average of approximately 25% Treg-derived mappable alloreactive CD4+ clones, while siplizumab showed nearly 70%. About 80-96% of proliferating CD4+ or CD8+ clones had no assignable naive or memory phenotype.

The origin of this receptor is a human donor in good health. The sequenced sample consisted of CD8+ T cells sorted from blood. This chain links TRBV27 with TRBJ2-7, with D perhaps matching TRBD1 (5 bases). CDR3 in DNA: TGTGCCAGCAGTTTATCGTGGTCAGGGTACTCCTACGAGCAGTACTTC. Its translation: CASSLSWSGYSYEQYF.